Following are 14 T cell receptor beta chains from one sample sequenced in a study of spatial heterogeneity in lung cancer. TCRdb called the 5' RACE reads again in MiXCR, with one record for every CDR3 protein. The sample carries around 30,000 distinct CDR3 sequences, approximately 5.4% recorded once. As to time point: blood at routine non-recurrence follow-up after resection. No cell sorting; template was whole RNA from tumor, lung tissue or PBMC. The sequenced sample was PBMCs, obtained at follow-up. The receptors were gathered from a male donor with early-stage non-small cell lung cancer.

The genes are TRBV23-1 and TRBJ1-5; 10 bases line up with TRBD1. TRBV23-1 is an ORF, with its function uncertain. This CDR3 contains 14 residues. Trimming took 7 bases from V and 4 from J; bases not matched to a gene: 4. For the CDR3, the DNA is TGCGCCAGCACAGACAGGGGGCGGAATCAGCCCCAGCATTTT. Amino acids: CASTDRGRNQPQHF.

This clonotype was seen a handful of times. Because it lacks the conserved phenylalanine or tryptophan at the end, this CDR3 is likely a read error. It is unclear where the CDR3 begins or ends on the DNA, so no DNA is shown, and the CDR3 is as TCRdb lists it. The CDR3: CASSPTGQGQVA. The V gene is TRBV23-1, the J gene TRBJ2-7; the tabulated D call, TRBD1, remains unverified against the DNA. TRBV23-1 falls under the ORF class, with uncertain function. The CDR3 length equals 12 residues, ends included.

V gene TRBV27 combines with J gene TRBJ1-1; D is unresolved. The CDR3 loop spans 13 amino acids. Germline CDR1 is MNHEY and CDR2 is SMNVEV (reference sequence). V lost 0 bases, J lost 8 bases, and 10 bases lay in between. CDR3 region: CASSLSRTREAFF. CDR3 nucleotides: TGTGCCAGCAGTTTATCGAGGACCAGGGAAGCTTTCTTT.

This clonotype was seen ten or more times. The chain joins TRBV12-3 or TRBV12-4 to TRBJ1-6, with 7 positions matching TRBD1. Germline trimming cut 7 bases from V and 8 bases from J; bases unmatched to any gene: 8. The CDR3 contains 14 residues. CDR3 nucleotides: TGTGCCAGCACCTGGGGGACAGACCATTCACCCCTCCACTTT. Translation: CASTWGTDHSPLHF.

This clonotype was seen many times. This chain links TRBV4-3 with TRBJ2-1, with 11 bases identical to TRBD2. J gave up 1 base and V 0 bases, and 2 bases lay outside the gene matches. The CDR3 is made up of 17 amino acids. CDR1 and CDR2 from the germline V gene are LGHNA and YSLEER. The chain's CDR3 is CASSQEVAGGSYNEQFF. Here the CDR3 DNA reads TGCGCCAGCAGCCAAGAGGTAGCGGGGGGGTCCTACAATGAGCAGTTCTTC.

This clonotype appeared many times. The chain combines TRBV11-1 with TRBJ2-5; 8 bases match TRBD1. Germline V gene lookup returns CDR1 SGHAT and CDR2 FQDESV (reference sequence). The CDR3 covers 15 residues. V shed 6 bases and J 5 bases; nucleotides not matched to a gene: 11. CDR3 protein: CASRSGTGLGETQYF. In nucleotides, the CDR3 is TGTGCCAGCAGGTCCGGGACAGGTCTTGGGGAGACCCAGTACTTC.

This clonotype has at least ten counts. The rearrangement uses TRBV11-2 and TRBJ1-2; D perhaps matches TRBD1 (5 bases). The CDR3 extends over 13 amino acids. V lost 1 base to trimming and J lost 8 bases, with 11 bases between them. The V gene's germline CDR1 is SGHAT and CDR2 FQNNGV. The CDR3 is CASSLGVRDGYTF. The CDR3 DNA follows: TGTGCCAGCAGCTTAGGGGTCAGGGACGGCTACACCTTC. The full variable domain, with the rest looked up from reference TRBV11-2 and TRBJ1-2, is EAGVAQSPRYKIIEKRQSVAFWCNPISGHATLYWYQQILGQGPKLLIQFQNNGVVDDSQLPKDRFSAERLKGVDSTLKIQPAKLEDSAVYLCASSLGVRDGYTFGSGTRLTVV.

Ten or more counts support this clonotype. This chain joins TRBV3-1 and TRBJ2-4; no firm D call. The CDR3 has 11 amino acids. Germline CDR1 reads LGHDT; CDR2 reads YNNKEL (reference sequence). The V and J ends lost 4 bases and 8 bases respectively, with 6 bases between them. This chain's CDR3 is CASSLYYIQYF. CDR3 in DNA: TGTGCCAGCAGCCTGTACTACATTCAGTACTTC.

This rearrangement joins TRBV10-2 to TRBJ2-3, with D possibly matching TRBD2 (6 bases). From germline, CDR1 is WSHSY and CDR2 SAAADI. Trimming removed 8 bases at V and 7 bases at J, with 16 bases between. The CDR3 loop spans 13 amino acids. The CDR3 DNA reads as TGCGCCAGCTGCTCGACAGCGGGTAATACGCAGTATTTT. Protein product: CASCSTAGNTQYF.

This clonotype was recorded at least ten times. V is TRBV5-5 and J is TRBJ2-2; 10 bases fit TRBD2. Per the germline V gene, CDR1 is SGHKS and CDR2 is YYEKEE (reference sequence). The CDR3 has 16 amino acids. Trimming at V came to 4 bases and at J to 1 base, leaving 4 bases not matched to a gene. This CDR3 reads CASSGTSGVNTGELFF. The CDR3 bases are TGTGCCAGCAGCGGAACTAGCGGGGTGAACACCGGGGAGCTGTTTTTT. Based on the CDR3 plus reference TRBV5-5 and TRBJ2-2, the full variable domain is DAGVTQSPTHLIKTRGQQVTLRCSPISGHKSVSWYQQVLGQGPQFIFQYYEKEERGRGNFPDRFSARQFPNYSSELNVNALLLGDSALYLCASSGTSGVNTGELFFGEGSRLTVL.

The gene calls are TRBV20-1 and TRBJ2-3; TRBD2 matches at 10 bases. From germline, CDR1 is DFQATT and CDR2 SNEGSKA (reference sequence). V was clipped by 0 bases and J by 4 bases; unmatched bases: 7. This CDR3 is 16 amino acids long. The CDR3 protein is CSARDPSGSLPDTQYF. DNA of the CDR3: TGCAGTGCTAGAGATCCTAGCGGGAGTTTACCAGATACGCAGTATTTT.

This clonotype occurred once. The chain has TRBV4-2 and TRBJ2-7, with 12 bases matching TRBD1. Germline trimming cut 1 base from V and 5 bases from J; bases unmatched to any gene: 12. The CDR3 has 18 residues. Germline CDR1 reads LGHNA; CDR2 reads YNFKEQ. CDR3 region: CASSQGLPGQGAVDEQYF. Here the CDR3 DNA reads TGTGCCAGCAGCCAAGGACTACCGGGACAGGGGGCGGTCGACGAGCAGTACTTC.

This clonotype was seen ten or more times. The chain recombines TRBV7-9 with TRBJ2-1; D is possibly TRBD2 (5 bases). Germline lookup yields CDR1 SEHNR and CDR2 FQNEAQ (reference sequence). V was pared by 1 base and J by 9 bases, with 13 bases between. The CDR3 runs to 14 residues. The CDR3 region has the DNA TGTGCCAGCAGCTTAGTCGTTAGCGCGAGTGAGCAGTTCTTC. This translates into CASSLVVSASEQFF.

This clonotype has at least ten counts. The rearrangement uses TRBV28 and TRBJ1-1; D gene uncertain. The germline gives CDR1 MDHEN, CDR2 SYDVKM. The CDR3 spans 13 residues. Trimming removed 2 bases from V and 2 bases from J, with 6 bases in between. The CDR3 region is CASSLGFNTEAFF. The CDR3 coding sequence is TGTGCCAGCAGTTTAGGCTTTAACACTGAAGCTTTCTTT.